The clone carrying this TCR beta chain was seen ten or more times. What it recognizes is unknown. TCRdb analysed the reads with MiXCR anew, one entry per CDR3 protein. The sample carries about 680,000 distinct CDR3 sequences, roughly a quarter recorded once. This sample was taken from a study of T cell repertoires in cytomegalovirus infection. Study-wide results and limits: HLA-C-restricted CMV clonotypes gave the most frequent clonotype in two of eight donors.

This TCR was sampled from a human donor in good health (CMV status not recorded). Some clones in this sample may be carry-over from other donors' samples. What was sequenced was CD8+ T cells from PBMCs.

The CDR3 region has the DNA TGTGCCAGCACCAATTCGGACAACTACAATGAGCAGTTCTTC. It is translated as CASTNSDNYNEQFF. The chain couples TRBV7-9 to TRBJ2-1; weak D call: TRBD1 (5 bases). CDR1 is SEHNR and CDR2 is FQNEAQ in the germline V gene (reference sequence). V was shortened by 7 bases and J by 3 bases, with 13 bases between the two germline ends. This CDR3 region has 14 residues.